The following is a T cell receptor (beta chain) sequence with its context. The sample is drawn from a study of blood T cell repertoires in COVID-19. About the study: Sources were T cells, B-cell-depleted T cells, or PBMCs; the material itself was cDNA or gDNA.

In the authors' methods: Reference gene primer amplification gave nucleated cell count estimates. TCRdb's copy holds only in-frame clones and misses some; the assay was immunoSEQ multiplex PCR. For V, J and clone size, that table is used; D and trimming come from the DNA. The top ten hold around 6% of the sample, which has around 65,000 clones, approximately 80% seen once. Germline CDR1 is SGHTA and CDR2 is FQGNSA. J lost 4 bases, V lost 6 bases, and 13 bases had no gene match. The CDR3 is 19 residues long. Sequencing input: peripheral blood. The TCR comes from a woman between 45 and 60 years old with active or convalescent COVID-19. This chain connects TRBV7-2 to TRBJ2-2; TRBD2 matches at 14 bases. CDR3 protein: CASRQGGTSGSGGTGELFF. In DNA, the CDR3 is TGTGCCAGCAGACAAGGCGGGACTAGCGGGAGCGGGGGCACCGGGGAGCTGTTTTTT.